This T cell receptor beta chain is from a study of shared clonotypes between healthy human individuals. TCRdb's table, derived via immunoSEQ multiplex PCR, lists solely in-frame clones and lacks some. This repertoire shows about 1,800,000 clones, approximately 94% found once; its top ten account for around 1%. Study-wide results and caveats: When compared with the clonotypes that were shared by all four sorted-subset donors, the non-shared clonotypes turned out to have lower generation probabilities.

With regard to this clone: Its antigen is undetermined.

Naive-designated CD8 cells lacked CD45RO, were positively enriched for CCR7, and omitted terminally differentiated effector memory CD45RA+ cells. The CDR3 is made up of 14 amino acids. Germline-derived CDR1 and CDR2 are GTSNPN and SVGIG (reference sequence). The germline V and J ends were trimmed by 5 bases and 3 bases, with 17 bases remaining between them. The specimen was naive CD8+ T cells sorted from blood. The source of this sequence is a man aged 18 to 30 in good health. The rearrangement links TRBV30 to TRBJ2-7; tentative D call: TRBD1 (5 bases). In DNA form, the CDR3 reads TGTGCCTGGGGGCATGAAGACAGCCTCTACGAGCAGTACTTC. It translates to CAWGHEDSLYEQYF. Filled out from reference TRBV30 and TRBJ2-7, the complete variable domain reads SQTIHQWPATLVQPVGSPLSLECTVEGTSNPNLYWYRQAAGRGLQLLFYSVGIGQISSEVPQNLSASRPQDRQFILSSKKLLLSDSGFYLCAWGHEDSLYEQYFGPGTRLTVT.